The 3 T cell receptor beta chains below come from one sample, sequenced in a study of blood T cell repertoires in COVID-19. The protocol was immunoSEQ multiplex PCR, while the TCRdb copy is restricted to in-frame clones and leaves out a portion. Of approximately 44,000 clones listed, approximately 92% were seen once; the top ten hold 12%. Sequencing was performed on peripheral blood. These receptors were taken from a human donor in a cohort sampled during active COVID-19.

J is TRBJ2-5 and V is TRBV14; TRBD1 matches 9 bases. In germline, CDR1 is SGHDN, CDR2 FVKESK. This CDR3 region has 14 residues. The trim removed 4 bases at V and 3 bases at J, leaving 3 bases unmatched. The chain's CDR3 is CASSPGTGKETQYF. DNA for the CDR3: TGTGCCAGCAGCCCCGGGACAGGGAAAGAGACCCAGTACTTC.

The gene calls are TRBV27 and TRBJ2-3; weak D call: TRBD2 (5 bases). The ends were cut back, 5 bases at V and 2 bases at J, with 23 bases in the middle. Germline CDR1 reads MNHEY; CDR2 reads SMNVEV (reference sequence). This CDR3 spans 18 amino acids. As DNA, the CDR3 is TGTGCCAGCAGTCCCACCGTAAGGCGATTCGGGGACACAGATACGCAGTATTTT. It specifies CASSPTVRRFGDTDTQYF.

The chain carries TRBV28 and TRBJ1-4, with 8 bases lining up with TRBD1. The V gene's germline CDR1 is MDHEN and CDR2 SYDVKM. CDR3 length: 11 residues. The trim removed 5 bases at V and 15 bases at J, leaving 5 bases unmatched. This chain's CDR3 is CASSPTGGMFF. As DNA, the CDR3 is TGTGCCAGCAGTCCAACAGGGGGAATGTTTTTT.